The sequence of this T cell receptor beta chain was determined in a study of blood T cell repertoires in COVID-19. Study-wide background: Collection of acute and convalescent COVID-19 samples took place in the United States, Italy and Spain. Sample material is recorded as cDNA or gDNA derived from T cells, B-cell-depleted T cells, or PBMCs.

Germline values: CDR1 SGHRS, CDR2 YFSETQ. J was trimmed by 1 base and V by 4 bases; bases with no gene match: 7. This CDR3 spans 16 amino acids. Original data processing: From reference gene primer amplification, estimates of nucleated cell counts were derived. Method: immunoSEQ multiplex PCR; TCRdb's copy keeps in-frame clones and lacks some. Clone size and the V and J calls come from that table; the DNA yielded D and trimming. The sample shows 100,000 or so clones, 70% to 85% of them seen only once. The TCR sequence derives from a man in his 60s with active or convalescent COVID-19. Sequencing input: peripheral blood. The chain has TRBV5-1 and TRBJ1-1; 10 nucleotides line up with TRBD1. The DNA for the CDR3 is TGCGCCAGCAGCCCCCCGGGACAGGGGTCGAACACTGAAGCTTTCTTT. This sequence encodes CASSPPGQGSNTEAFF.